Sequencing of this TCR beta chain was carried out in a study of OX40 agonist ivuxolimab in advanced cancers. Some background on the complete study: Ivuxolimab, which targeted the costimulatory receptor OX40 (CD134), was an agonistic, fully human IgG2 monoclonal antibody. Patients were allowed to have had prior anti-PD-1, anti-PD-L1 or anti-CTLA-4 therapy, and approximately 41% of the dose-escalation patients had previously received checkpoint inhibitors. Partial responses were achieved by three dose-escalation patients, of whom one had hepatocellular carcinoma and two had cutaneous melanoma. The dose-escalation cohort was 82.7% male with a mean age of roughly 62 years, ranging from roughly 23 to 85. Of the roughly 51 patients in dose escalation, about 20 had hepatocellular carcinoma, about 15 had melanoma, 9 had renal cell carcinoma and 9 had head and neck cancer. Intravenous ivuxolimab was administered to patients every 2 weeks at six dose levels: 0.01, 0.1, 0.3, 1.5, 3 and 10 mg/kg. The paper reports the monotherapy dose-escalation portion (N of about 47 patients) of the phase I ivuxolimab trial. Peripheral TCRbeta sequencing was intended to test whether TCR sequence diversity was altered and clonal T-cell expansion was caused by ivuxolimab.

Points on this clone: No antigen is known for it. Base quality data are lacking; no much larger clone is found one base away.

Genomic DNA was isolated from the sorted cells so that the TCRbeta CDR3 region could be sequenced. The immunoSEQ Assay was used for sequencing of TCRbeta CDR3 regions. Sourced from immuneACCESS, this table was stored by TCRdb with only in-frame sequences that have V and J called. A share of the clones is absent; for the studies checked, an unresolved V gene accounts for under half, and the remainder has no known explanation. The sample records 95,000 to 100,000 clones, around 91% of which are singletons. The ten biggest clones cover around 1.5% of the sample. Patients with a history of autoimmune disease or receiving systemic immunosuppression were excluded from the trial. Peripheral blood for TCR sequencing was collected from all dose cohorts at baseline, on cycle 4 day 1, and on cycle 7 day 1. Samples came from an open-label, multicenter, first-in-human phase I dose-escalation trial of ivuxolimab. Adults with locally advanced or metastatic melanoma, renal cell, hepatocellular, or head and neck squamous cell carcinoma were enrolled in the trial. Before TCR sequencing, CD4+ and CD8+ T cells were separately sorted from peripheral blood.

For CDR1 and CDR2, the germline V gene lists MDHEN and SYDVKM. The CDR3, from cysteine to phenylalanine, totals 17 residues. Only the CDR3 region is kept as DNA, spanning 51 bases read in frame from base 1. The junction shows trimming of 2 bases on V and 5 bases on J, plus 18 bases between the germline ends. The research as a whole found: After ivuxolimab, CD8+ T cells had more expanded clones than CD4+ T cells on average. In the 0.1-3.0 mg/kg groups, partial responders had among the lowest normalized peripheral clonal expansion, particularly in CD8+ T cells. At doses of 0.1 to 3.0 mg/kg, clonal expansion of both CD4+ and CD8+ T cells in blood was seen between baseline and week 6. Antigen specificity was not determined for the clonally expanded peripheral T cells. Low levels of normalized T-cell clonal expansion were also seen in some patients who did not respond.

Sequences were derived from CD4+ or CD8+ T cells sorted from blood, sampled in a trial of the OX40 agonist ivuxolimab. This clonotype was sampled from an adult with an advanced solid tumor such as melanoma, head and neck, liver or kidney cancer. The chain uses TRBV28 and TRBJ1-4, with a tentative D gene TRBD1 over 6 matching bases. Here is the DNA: TGTGCCAGCAGTTTAGGTCGATCCGGGGGCCCCAATGAAAAACTGTTTTTT. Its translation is CASSLGRSGGPNEKLFF. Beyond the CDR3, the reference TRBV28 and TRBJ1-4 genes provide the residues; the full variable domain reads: DVKVTQSSRYLVKRTGEKVFLECVQDMDHENMFWYRQDPGLGLRLIYFSYDVKMKEKGDIPEGYSVSREKKERFSLILESASTNQTSMYLCASSLGRSGGPNEKLFFGSGTQLSVL.